The source of this T cell receptor beta chain is a study of identical twins. Whole-study findings and limits: Models underestimated how often monozygotic twins shared out-of-frame TCR alpha. Within cord blood, abundant beta clonotypes carried fewer insertions, but memory repertoires showed no such trend.

TCRdb ran MiXCR on the 5' RACE reads and lists one entry per CDR3 protein. The sample has around 680,000 distinct CDR3 sequences, around 8.3% seen once. Trimming removed 3 bases from V and 1 base from J, with 8 bases in between. CDR3 length equals 14 residues. Germline lookup yields CDR1 KGHDR and CDR2 SFDVKD. This clonotype has ten or more counts. Its target is not known. The same sample was also studied in work on yellow fever vaccine responses in identical twins.

The sample consisted of PBMCs. The chain links TRBV24-1 to TRBJ2-5, with unresolved D. This TCR was sampled from a woman under 30 in good health. The DNA of the CDR3 is TGTGCCACCAGTGATCCGGACGGCCAAGAGACCCAGTACTTC. Translation gives CATSDPDGQETQYF.